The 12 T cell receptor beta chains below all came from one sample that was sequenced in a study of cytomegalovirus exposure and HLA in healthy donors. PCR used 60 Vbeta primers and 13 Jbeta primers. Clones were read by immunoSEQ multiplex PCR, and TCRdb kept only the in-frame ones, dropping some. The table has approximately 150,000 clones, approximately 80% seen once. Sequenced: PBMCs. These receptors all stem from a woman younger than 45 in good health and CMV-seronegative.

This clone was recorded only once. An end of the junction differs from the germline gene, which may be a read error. CDR3 DNA: TGTTCCAGCAGCTTGGGCGTCTACGAGCAGTACTTC. Translation: CSSSLGVYEQYF. The J gene is TRBJ2-7, the V gene TRBV7-9; D remains ambiguous. Germline values: CDR1 SEHNR, CDR2 FQNEAQ (reference sequence). CDR3 length: 12 residues.

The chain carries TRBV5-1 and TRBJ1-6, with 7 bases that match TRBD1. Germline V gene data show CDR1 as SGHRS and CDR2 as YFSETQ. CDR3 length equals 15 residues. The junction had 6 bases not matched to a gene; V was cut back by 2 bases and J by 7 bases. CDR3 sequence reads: CASSFGTVDNSPLHF. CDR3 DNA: TGCGCCAGCAGCTTCGGGACAGTAGACAATTCACCCCTCCACTTT.

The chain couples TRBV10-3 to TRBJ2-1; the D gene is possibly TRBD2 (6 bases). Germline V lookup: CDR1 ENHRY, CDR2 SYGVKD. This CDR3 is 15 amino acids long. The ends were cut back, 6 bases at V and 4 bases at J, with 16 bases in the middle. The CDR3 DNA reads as TGTGCCATCAGAGGTCGGGACTCACCTTACAATGAGCAGTTCTTC. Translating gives CAIRGRDSPYNEQFF.

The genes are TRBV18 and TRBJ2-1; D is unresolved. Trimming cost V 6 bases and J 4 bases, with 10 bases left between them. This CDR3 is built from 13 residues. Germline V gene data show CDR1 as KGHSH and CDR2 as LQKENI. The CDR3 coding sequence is TGTGCCAGCTCCCCTGGGCAGTACAATGAGCAGTTCTTC. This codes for CASSPGQYNEQFF.

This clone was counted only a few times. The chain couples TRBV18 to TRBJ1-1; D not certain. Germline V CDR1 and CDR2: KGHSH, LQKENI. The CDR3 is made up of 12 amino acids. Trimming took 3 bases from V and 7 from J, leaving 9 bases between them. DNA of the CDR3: TGTGCCAGCTCACCCCGGGAAAGTGAAGCTTTCTTT. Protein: CASSPRESEAFF.

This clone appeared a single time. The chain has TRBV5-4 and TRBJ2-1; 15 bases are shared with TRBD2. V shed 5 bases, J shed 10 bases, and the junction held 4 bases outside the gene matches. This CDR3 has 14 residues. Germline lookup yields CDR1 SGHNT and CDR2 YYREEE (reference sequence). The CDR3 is CASRPGLAGGEQFF. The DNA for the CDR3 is TGTGCCAGCAGACCGGGACTAGCGGGAGGAGAGCAGTTCTTC. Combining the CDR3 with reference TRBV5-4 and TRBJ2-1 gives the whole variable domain ETGVTQSPTHLIKTRGQQVTLRCSSQSGHNTVSWYQQALGQGPQFIFQYYREEENGRGNFPPRFSGLQFPNYSSELNVNALELDDSALYLCASRPGLAGGEQFFGPGTRLTVL.

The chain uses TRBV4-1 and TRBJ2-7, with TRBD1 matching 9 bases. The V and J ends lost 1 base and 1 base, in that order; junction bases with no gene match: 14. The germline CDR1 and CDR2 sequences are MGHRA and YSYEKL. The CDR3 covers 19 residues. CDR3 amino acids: CASSQAYGQGRSGSYEQYF. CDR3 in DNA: TGCGCCAGCAGCCAAGCTTACGGACAGGGGAGGAGCGGATCCTACGAGCAGTACTTC.

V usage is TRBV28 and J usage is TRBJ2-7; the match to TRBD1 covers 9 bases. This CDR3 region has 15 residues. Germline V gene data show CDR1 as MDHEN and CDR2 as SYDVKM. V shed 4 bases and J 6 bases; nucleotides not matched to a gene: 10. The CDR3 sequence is CASSSPGQGPGEQYF. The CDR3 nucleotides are TGTGCCAGCAGTTCTCCCGGACAGGGGCCCGGCGAGCAGTACTTC.

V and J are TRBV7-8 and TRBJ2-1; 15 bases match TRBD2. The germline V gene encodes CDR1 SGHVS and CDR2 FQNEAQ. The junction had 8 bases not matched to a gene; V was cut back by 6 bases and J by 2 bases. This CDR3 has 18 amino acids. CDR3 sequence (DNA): TGTGCCAGCAGGCGGACTAGCGGGGGGGCAAATGCCTACAATGAGCAGTTCTTC. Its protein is CASRRTSGGANAYNEQFF.

The DNA for the CDR3 is TGTGCCAGCAGCGACGAGGCGACAGGTACTGGTTCACCCCTCCACTTT. Its protein is CASSDEATGTGSPLHF. V gene TRBV2 combines with J gene TRBJ1-6, with a tentative D call TRBD1 (6 bases). The V end lost 6 bases, the J end lost 9 bases, and 21 bases lay between the germline ends. The germline CDR1 and CDR2 sequences are SNHLY and FYNNEI. The CDR3 has 16 amino acids.

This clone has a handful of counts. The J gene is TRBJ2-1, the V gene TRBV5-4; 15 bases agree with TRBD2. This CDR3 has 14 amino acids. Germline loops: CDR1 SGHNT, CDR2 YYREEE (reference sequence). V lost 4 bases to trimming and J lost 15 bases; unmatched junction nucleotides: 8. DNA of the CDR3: TGTGCCAGCAGCCCGGGACTAGCGGGAGGCAGGGCGTTCTTC. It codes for CASSPGLAGGRAFF.

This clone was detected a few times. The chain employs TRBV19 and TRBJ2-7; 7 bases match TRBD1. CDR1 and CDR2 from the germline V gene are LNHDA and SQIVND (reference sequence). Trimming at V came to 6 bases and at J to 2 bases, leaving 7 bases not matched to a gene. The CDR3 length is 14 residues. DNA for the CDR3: TGTGCCAGTAGCAGACAGGGACCCACCTACGAGCAGTACTTC. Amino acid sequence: CASSRQGPTYEQYF.